Listed below are T cell receptor beta chains from one sample, sequenced in a study of PD-L1 blockade in urothelial cancer. Measured with immunoSEQ multiplex PCR; TCRdb has only the in-frame clones, and not every one. This sample has 45,000 to 55,000 clones, with around 79% found just once. Sequenced here: PBMCs, sampled around atezolizumab (anti-PD-L1) treatment. The origin of the receptors is a man between 65 and 80 years old with urothelial cancer. The CDR3 runs from the conserved cysteine through the conserved F or W. Fields, in order: V gene, J gene, D gene, clone size, CDR3 protein, CDR3 DNA. A D gene is named only where the DNA matches it firmly. Size values are once, few and many counts, or a class for expanded clones, and some rows have none.

>TRBV5-1|TRBJ2-7|TRBD2|few
CASSLVLAGGDEQYF
TGCGCCAGCAGCTTGGTGCTGGCGGGAGGGGACGAGCAGTACTTC
>TRBV12-5|TRBJ2-7|NA|NA
CASGLGGSSYEQYF
TGTGCTAGTGGTTTGGGAGGGAGCTCCTACGAGCAGTACTTC
>TRBV21-1|TRBJ2-7|NA|NA
CASSKGTLWEQYF
TGTGCCAGCAGCAAAGGGACTCTCTGGGAGCAGTACTTC
>TRBV29-1|TRBJ2-5|NA|NA
CSVRTGPQETQYF
TGCAGCGTCCGAACAGGGCCCCAAGAGACCCAGTACTTC
>TRBV2|TRBJ1-1|NA|NA
CASSREAGTEAFF
TGTGCCAGCAGCCGAGAGGCGGGTACTGAAGCTTTCTTT
>TRBV7-8|TRBJ2-1|NA|NA
CASSAPGLKNHEQFF
TGTGCCAGCAGCGCACCGGGACTTAAGAATCATGAGCAGTTCTTC
>TRBV15|TRBJ1-2|NA|NA
CATSRDHTGGLSYGYTF
TGTGCCACCAGCAGAGATCATACGGGGGGACTATCCTATGGCTACACCTTC
>TRBV27|TRBJ2-3|NA|NA
CASSPRALSGNTQYF
TGTGCCAGCAGCCCTCGCGCCCTTAGCGGAAATACGCAGTATTTT
>TRBV10-3|TRBJ2-7|NA|NA
CAISDSQGSYEQYF
TGTGCCATCAGTGATAGTCAGGGGTCCTACGAGCAGTACTTC
>TRBV4-1|TRBJ1-1|NA|NA
CASSQGAGQTEAFF
TGCGCCAGCAGCCAAGGGGCTGGGCAAACTGAAGCTTTCTTT
>TRBV2|TRBJ2-2|TRBD2|NA
CASSVTRSGGNTGELFF
TGTGCCAGCAGTGTGACTCGAAGCGGGGGTAACACCGGGGAGCTGTTTTTT
>TRBV19|TRBJ2-7|NA|NA
CASSRSPGYEQYF
TGTGCCAGTAGTAGGAGTCCGGGCTACGAGCAGTACTTC
>TRBV6-5|TRBJ2-7|NA|NA
CASRLTGIYEQYF
TGTGCCAGCAGGCTTACAGGGATCTACGAGCAGTACTTC
>TRBV30|TRBJ1-4|NA|NA
CAWRRTLNEKLFF
TGTGCCTGGAGAAGGACATTGAATGAAAAACTGTTTTTT
>TRBV18|TRBJ2-4|TRBD1|NA
CASSQTFSDRGNIQYF
TGTGCCAGCTCTCAAACCTTTTCGGACAGGGGTAACATTCAGTACTTC
>TRBV5-1|TRBJ2-7|NA|few
CASSGGAGVGEQYF
TGCGCCAGCAGCGGGGGGGCGGGAGTTGGCGAGCAGTACTTC
>TRBV19|TRBJ2-1|NA|NA
CASSIVRRGAYNEQFF
TGTGCCAGTAGTATCGTCCGGAGGGGTGCCTACAATGAGCAGTTCTTC
>TRBV5-1|TRBJ2-6|NA|NA
CASGERSGANVLTF
TGCGCCAGCGGCGAGCGGTCTGGGGCCAACGTCCTGACTTTC
>TRBV5-1|TRBJ2-3|NA|NA
CASSVETSLNGYF
TGCGCCAGCAGCGTGGAAACTAGCTTAAACGGGTATTTT